Listed here are 7 T cell receptor beta chains from one sample, sequenced in a study of metastatic and nonmetastatic thyroid tumors (dated by TCRdb to 2019 to 2021). No patient had received any treatment before thyroid surgery. Libraries were built with PCR. Reads for this sample came from an Illumina HiSeq 4000. The raw public data were reprocessed by TCRdb itself: fastp quality trimming at Q25, MiXCR clonotype calling, in-frame beta chains only. This sample lists roughly 61,000 clones; less than 5% were detected once. The ten largest account for 20% to 25% of the sample. Sequencing input: blood. The receptor source for this set is a female donor with papillary thyroid cancer or a benign thyroid nodule (not recorded which). Some clones in this sample may be carry-over from other donors' samples.

This clone was observed a handful of times. V gene TRBV27 combines with J gene TRBJ1-2; TRBD1 might be the D (6 bases). The length of the CDR3 is 17 residues. The germline V and J ends were trimmed by 0 bases and 8 bases, with 22 bases remaining between them. Germline lookup yields CDR1 MNHEY and CDR2 SMNVEV (reference sequence). The CDR3 nucleotides read TGTGCCAGCAGTTTATCGGGGTCAGGGGCCCGAGGTGGCGGCTACACCTTC. Translated: CASSLSGSGARGGGYTF.

This clone was observed a few times. CDR3: CASSRQGNTGELFF. CDR3 nucleotides: TGTGCCAGCAGCAGACAGGGAAACACCGGGGAGCTGTTTTTT. The genes are TRBV11-3 and TRBJ2-2, with 7 bases aligning to TRBD1. The CDR3 has 14 residues. V was clipped by 5 bases and J by 2 bases; unmatched bases: 2. The V gene's germline CDR1 is SGHNT and CDR2 YENEEA.

This clone was counted at least ten times. V is TRBV13 and J is TRBJ2-7, with a weak D call TRBD2 (6 bases). The CDR3 loop spans 15 amino acids. Looked up from germline, CDR1 is PRHDT and CDR2 is FYEKMQ (reference sequence). Trimming removed 2 bases from V and 6 bases from J, with 17 bases in between. CDR3 in DNA: TGTGCCAGCAGCTTATTAAGGGAGGCAGGTGGCGAGCAGTACTTC. Protein sequence: CASSLLREAGGEQYF.

The table lists this clone with many counts. The V and J genes are TRBV20-1 and TRBJ2-3; 7 nucleotides agree with TRBD2. V shed 1 base, J shed 0 bases, and the junction held 4 bases outside the gene matches. There are 15 residues in the CDR3. Germline V CDR1 and CDR2: DFQATT, SNEGSKA (reference sequence). The CDR3 coding sequence is TGCAGTGCTAGAGCCCCTAGCGGTAGCACAGATACGCAGTATTTT. It specifies CSARAPSGSTDTQYF.

A remark on this clone: The junction does not match germline at one end; this may be a read error. The rearrangement joins TRBV10-2 to TRBJ1-6; 7 positions match TRBD1. CDR1 and CDR2 from the germline V gene are WSHSY and SAAADI. The CDR3 is made up of 16 amino acids. CDR3 bases: TGCGCCATCAGTGAGTCAACAGGGGAAGGGAATTCACCCCTCCACTTT. It encodes CAISESTGEGNSPLHF.

This clone turned up a few times. The chain couples TRBV20-1 to TRBJ1-6, with a possible D match to TRBD1 (5 bases). The V end lost 1 base, the J end lost 15 bases, and 25 bases lay between the germline ends. Germline V CDR1 and CDR2: DFQATT, SNEGSKA (reference sequence). This CDR3 comprises 16 residues. CDR3 nucleotides: TGCAGTGCTAGAGCTGGGGGACGGAGTCCGTCGGGGCACCTCCACTTT. This translates into CSARAGGRSPSGHLHF.

V is TRBV28 and J is TRBJ2-2; D gene ambiguous. The germline V gene has CDR1 MDHEN and CDR2 SYDVKM. The V end lost 8 bases, the J end lost 6 bases, and 22 bases lay between the germline ends. The CDR3 has 16 amino acids. CDR3: CASALGMTWSPGELFF. The CDR3 region has the DNA TGTGCCAGCGCTCTAGGAATGACATGGAGTCCCGGGGAGCTGTTTTTT.